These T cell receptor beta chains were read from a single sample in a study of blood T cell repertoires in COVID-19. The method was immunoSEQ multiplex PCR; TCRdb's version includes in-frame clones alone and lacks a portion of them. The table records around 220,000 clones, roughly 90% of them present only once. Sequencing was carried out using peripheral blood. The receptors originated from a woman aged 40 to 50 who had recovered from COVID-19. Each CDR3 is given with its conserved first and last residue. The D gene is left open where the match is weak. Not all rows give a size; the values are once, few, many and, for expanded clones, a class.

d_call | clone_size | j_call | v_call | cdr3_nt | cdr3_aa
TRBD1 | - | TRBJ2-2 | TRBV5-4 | TGTGCCAGCAGCCGGGGACAGGCAAACCGGGGGGAGCTGTTTTTT | CASSRGQANRGELFF
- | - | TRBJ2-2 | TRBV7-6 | TGTGCCAGCAGCGCGCGACAGGAGAACACCGGGGAGCTGTTTTTT | CASSARQENTGELFF
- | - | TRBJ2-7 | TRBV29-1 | TGCAGCGTTGGGGCGGGAATATCCTACGAGCAGTACTTC | CSVGAGISYEQYF
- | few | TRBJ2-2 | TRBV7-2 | TGTGCCAGCAGCTTAGAAGTGGGGGCGTCCGGGGAGCTGTTTTTT | CASSLEVGASGELFF
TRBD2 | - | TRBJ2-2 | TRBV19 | TGTGCCAGTAGTATCGGGACTAGCGTGAACACCGGGGAGCTGTTTTTT | CASSIGTSVNTGELFF
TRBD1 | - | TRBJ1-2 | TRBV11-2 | TGTGCCAGCAGCCCAGGAGGGGGACAGGGTCTGGATGGCTACACCTTC | CASSPGGGQGLDGYTF
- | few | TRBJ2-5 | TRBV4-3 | TGCGCCAGCAGCCAAGACAGGGGTTCCCCAGAGACCCAGTACTTC | CASSQDRGSPETQYF
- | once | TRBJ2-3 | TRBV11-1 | TGTGCCAGCAGCTTATTCCCAGATCCAGATACGCAGTATTTT | CASSLFPDPDTQYF
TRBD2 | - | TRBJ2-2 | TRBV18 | TGTGCCAGCTCACCACGGGAGGGGTATGGCACCGGGGAGCTGTTTTTT | CASSPREGYGTGELFF
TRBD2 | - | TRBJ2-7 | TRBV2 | TGTGCCAGCAGCCGTAGCGGGACTAGCGGTTTTTACGAGCAGTACTTC | CASSRSGTSGFYEQYF
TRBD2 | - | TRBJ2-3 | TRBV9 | TGTGCCAGCAGCGTAGGGCCCGGGACTAGCGGGGGCACAGATACGCAGTATTTT | CASSVGPGTSGGTDTQYF
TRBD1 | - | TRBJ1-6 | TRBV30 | TGTGCCTGGAGACAGGGGGCCTATAATTCACCCCTCCACTTT | CAWRQGAYNSPLHF
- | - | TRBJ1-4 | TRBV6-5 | TGTGCCAGCAGCTCTCTTCAGCGTAATGAAAAACTGTTTTTT | CASSSLQRNEKLFF
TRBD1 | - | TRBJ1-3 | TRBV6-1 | TGTGCCAGCAGTGAAGGGACAGGGGGCAAGGCTGGAAACACCATATATTTT | CASSEGTGGKAGNTIYF
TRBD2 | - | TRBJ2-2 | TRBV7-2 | TGTGCCAGCAACCAAGCGGGGTTCGGGGAGCTGTTTTTT | CASNQAGFGELFF
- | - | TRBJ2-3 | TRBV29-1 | TGCAGCGTTGGACAGGTTAAAGATACGCAGTATTTT | CSVGQVKDTQYF
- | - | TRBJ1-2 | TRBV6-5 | TGTGCCAGCAGTTACGAACCTCAGGGATCGGGCTACACCTTC | CASSYEPQGSGYTF
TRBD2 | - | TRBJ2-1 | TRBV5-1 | TGCGCCAGCAGCCCGGGACTAGCGGGAGTGGACAATGAGCAGTTCTTC | CASSPGLAGVDNEQFF
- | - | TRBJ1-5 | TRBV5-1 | TGCGCCAGCAGCGAACCCCAGGGAAGGGGCAATCAGCCCCAGCATTTT | CASSEPQGRGNQPQHF
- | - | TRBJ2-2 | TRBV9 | TGTGCCAGCAGCGTATCCGACAGGTCGGACACCGGGGAGCTGTTTTTT | CASSVSDRSDTGELFF
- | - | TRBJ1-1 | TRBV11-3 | TGTGCCAGCAGCCAAATCCGGAGGGGACTGAACACTGAAGCTTTCTTT | CASSQIRRGLNTEAFF
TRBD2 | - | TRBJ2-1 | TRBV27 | TGTGCCAGCAGTTTCGGGGAAGTAGCGGGATCCTACAATGAGCAGTTCTTC | CASSFGEVAGSYNEQFF
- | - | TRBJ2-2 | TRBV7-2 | TGTGCCAGCAGCGCGGACAGGAACACCGGGGAGCTGTTTTTT | CASSADRNTGELFF
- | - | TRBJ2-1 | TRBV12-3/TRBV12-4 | TGTGCCACGAGCGGGCTCTACAATGAGCAGTTCTTC | CATSGLYNEQFF
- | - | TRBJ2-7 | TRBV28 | TGTGCCAGCAGTCCGAGCGGTTACCTGGACGAGCAGTACTTC | CASSPSGYLDEQYF
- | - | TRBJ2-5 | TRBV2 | TGTGCCAGCAGTGTAGGAGAGTTGAGAGAGACCCAGTACTTC | CASSVGELRETQYF
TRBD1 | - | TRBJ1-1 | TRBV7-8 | TGTGCCAGCAGCCCCGGGACAGCGAACACTGAAGCTTTCTTT | CASSPGTANTEAFF
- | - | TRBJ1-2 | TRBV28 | TGTGCCAGCAGGGACAGTCCCTATGGCTACACCTTC | CASRDSPYGYTF
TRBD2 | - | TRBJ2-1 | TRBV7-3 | TGTGCCAGCAGCCATACTTTAGCGGGGGAGTATGGGTCCTACAATGAGCAGTTCTTC | CASSHTLAGEYGSYNEQFF
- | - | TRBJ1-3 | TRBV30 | TGTGCCTGGAGTGTAATCCGGGCGGGGTCTGGAAACACCATATATTTT | CAWSVIRAGSGNTIYF
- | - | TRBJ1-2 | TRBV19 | TGTGCCAGTAGTATAGTTAGCCTGACCTATGGCTACACCTTC | CASSIVSLTYGYTF
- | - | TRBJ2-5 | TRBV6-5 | TGTGCCAGCAGCCGCCAAGTAAGGGGGAGAGAGACCCAGTACTTC | CASSRQVRGRETQYF
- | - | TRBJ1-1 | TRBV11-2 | TGTGCCAGCAGCCCAGTAGGGGTGAGCCCTATGAACACTGAAGCTTTCTTT | CASSPVGVSPMNTEAFF
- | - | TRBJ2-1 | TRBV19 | TGTGCCAGTAGGAGGTACGAGGGAGTGGGCGATGAGCAGTTCTTC | CASRRYEGVGDEQFF
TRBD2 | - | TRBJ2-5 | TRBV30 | TGTGCCTGCGGGACTAGGTTGACCCAGTACTTC | CACGTRLTQYF
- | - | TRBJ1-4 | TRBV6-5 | TGTGCCAGCAGTTACTCGAATGGGGGCCAGGAAAAACTGTTTTTT | CASSYSNGGQEKLFF
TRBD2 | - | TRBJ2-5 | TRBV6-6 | TGTGCCAGCAGTAGCGGGAGGATAATTTTAGAGACCCAGTACTTC | CASSSGRIILETQYF
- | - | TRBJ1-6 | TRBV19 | TGTGCCAGTAGTACCAGACAGGCCCTCCACTTT | CASSTRQALHF
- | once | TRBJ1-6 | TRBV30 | TGTGCCTGGAGTGTAGGGCAGGGAAATTCACCCCTCCACTTT | CAWSVGQGNSPLHF